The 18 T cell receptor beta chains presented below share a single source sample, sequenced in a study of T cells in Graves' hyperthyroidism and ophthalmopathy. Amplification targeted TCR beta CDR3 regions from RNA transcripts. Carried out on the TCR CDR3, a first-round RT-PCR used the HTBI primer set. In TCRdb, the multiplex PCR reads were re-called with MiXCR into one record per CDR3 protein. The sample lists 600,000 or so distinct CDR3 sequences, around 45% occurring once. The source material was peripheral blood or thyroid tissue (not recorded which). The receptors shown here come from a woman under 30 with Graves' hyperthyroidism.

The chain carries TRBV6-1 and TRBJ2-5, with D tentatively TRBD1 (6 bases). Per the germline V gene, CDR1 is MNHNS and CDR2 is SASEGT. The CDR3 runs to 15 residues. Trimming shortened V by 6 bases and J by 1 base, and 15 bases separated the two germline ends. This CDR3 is CASRSGGVLQETQYF. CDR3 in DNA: TGTGCCAGCAGGTCTGGGGGCGTCCTCCAAGAGACCCAGTACTTC.

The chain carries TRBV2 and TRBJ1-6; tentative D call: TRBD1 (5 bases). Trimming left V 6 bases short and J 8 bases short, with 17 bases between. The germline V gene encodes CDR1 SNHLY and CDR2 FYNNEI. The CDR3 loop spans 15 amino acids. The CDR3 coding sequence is TGTGCCAGCAGCGGGACGGAACACGGGGATTCACCCCTCCACTTT. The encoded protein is CASSGTEHGDSPLHF.

CDR3 in amino acids: CSVDGEGMGLFF. DNA for the CDR3: TGCAGCGTTGACGGGGAAGGGATGGGACTGTTTTTT. The chain is built from TRBV29-1 and TRBJ1-4; D is unclear. CDR3 size: 12 residues. V lost 3 bases to trimming and J lost 13 bases, with 15 bases between them. Germline V CDR1 and CDR2: SQVTM, ANQGSEA.

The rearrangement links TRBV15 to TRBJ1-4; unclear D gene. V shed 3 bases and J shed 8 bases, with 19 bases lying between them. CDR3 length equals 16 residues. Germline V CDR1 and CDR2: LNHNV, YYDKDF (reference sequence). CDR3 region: CATSSFSPETGEKLFF. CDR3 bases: TGTGCCACCAGCAGCTTCTCCCCGGAAACGGGCGAAAAACTGTTTTTT.

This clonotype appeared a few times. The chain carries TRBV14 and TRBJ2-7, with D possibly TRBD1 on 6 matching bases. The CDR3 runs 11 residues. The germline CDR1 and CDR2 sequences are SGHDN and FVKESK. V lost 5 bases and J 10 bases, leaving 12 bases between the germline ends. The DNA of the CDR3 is TGTGCCAGCAGCTACACAGGGATCCAGTACTTC. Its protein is CASSYTGIQYF.

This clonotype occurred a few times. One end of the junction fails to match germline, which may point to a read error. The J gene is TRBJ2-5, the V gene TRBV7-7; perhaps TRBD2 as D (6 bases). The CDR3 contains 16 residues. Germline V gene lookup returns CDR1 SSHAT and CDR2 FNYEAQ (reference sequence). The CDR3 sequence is CASSLGGVGVQETQYF. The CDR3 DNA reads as TGCGCCAGCAGCTTGGGAGGAGTCGGCGTCCAAGAGACCCAGTACTTC. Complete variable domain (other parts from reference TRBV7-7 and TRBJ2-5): GAGVSQSPRYKVTKRGQDVTLRCDPISSHATLYWYQQALGQGPEFLTYFNYEAQPDKSGLPSDRFSAERPEGSISTLTIQRTEQRDSAMYRCASSLGGVGVQETQYFGPGTRLLVL.

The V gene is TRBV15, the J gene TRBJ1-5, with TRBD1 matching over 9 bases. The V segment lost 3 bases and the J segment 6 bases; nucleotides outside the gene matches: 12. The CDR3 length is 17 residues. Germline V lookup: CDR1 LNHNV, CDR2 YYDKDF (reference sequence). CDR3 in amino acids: CATSRGSGTGFAQPQHF. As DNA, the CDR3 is TGTGCCACCAGCAGGGGTTCCGGGACAGGGTTTGCTCAGCCCCAGCATTTT.

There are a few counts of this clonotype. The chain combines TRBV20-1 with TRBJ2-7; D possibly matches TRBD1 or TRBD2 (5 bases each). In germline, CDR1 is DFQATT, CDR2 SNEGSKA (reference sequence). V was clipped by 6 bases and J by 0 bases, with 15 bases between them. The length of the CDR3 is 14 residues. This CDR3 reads CSATGTLSSYEQYF. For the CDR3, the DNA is TGCAGTGCAACCGGGACGCTTAGCTCCTACGAGCAGTACTTC.

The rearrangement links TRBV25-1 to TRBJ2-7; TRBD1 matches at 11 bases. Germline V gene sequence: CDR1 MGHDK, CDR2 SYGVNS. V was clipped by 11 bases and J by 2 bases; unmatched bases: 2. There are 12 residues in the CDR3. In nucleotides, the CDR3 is TGTGCCGGGGGACAGGGGGCCTACGAGCAGTACTTC. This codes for CAGGQGAYEQYF.

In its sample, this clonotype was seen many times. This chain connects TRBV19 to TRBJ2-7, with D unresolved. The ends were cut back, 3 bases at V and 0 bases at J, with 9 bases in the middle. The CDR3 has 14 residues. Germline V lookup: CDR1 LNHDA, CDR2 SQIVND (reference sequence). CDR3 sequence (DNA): TGTGCCAGTAGTATTAAGGTCGACTCCTACGAGCAGTACTTC. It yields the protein CASSIKVDSYEQYF. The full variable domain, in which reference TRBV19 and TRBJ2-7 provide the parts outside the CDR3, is DGGITQSPKYLFRKEGQNVTLSCEQNLNHDAMYWYRQDPGQGLRLIYYSQIVNDFQKGDIAEGYSVSREKKESFPLTVTSAQKNPTAFYLCASSIKVDSYEQYFGPGTRLTVT.

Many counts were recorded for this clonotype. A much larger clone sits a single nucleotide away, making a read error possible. As DNA, the CDR3 is TGTGCCAGCAGTGATGGGTTGGACTATGGCTACACCTTC. As protein: CASSDGLDYGYTF. The chain links TRBV2 to TRBJ1-2; unclear D gene. This CDR3 comprises 13 residues. V shed 3 bases and J shed 3 bases, with 8 bases lying between them. Germline CDR1 SNHLY, CDR2 FYNNEI.

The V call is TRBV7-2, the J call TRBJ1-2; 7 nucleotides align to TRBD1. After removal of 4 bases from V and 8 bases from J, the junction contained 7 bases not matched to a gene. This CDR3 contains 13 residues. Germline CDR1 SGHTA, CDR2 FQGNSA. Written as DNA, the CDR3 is TGTGCCAGCAGCTCAACAGGGGCTAAGGGCTACACCTTC. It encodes CASSSTGAKGYTF.

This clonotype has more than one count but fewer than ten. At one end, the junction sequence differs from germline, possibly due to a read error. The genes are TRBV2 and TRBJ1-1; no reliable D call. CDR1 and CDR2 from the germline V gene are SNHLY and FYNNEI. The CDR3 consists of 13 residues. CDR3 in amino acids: CASSQGENTEAFF. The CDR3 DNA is TGCGCCAGCAGCCAAGGAGAGAACACTGAAGCTTTCTTT.

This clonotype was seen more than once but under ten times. CDR3 nucleotides: TGTGCCAGCAGCGTGGGACAGCCCTATGGCTACACCTTC. Translation: CASSVGQPYGYTF. V and J are TRBV9 and TRBJ1-2; 7 nucleotides line up with TRBD1. The J segment lost 4 bases and the V segment lost 2 bases, leaving 2 bases of the junction unmatched. This CDR3 has 13 residues. CDR1 and CDR2 (germline): SGDLS, YYNGEE. The complete variable domain, with remaining parts taken from reference TRBV9 and TRBJ1-2, reads DSGVTQTPKHLITATGQRVTLRCSPRSGDLSVYWYQQSLDQGLQFLIQYYNGEERAKGNILERFSAQQFPDLHSELNLSSLELGDSALYFCASSVGQPYGYTFGSGTRLTVV.

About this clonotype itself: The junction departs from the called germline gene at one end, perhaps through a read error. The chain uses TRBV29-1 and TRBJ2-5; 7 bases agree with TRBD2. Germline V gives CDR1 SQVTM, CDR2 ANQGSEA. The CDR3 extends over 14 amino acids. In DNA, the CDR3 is TGCAGCGTTGTCCCGCGGGAGTACCATGAGACCCAGTACTTC. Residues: CSVVPREYHETQYF.

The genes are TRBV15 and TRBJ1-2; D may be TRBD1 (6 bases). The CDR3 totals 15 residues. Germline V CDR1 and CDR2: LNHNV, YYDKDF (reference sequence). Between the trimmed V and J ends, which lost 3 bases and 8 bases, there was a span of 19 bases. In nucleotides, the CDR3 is TGTGCCACCAGCAGCCTCGGGGGCGCTATAGGGGGCTACACCTTC. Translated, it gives CATSSLGGAIGGYTF.

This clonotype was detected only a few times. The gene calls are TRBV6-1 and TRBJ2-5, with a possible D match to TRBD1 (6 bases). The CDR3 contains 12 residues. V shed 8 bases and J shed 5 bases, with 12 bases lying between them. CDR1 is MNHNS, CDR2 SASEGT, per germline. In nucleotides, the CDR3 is TGTGCCAGCGGGGGCACAGAGGAGACCCAGTACTTC. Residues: CASGGTEETQYF.

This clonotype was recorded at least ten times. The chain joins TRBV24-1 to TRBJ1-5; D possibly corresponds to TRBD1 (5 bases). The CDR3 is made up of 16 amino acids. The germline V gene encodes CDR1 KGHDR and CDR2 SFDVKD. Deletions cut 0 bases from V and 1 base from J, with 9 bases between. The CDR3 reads CATSDLKAGSNQPQHF. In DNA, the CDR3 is TGTGCCACCAGTGATTTGAAGGCAGGGAGCAATCAGCCCCAGCATTTT.